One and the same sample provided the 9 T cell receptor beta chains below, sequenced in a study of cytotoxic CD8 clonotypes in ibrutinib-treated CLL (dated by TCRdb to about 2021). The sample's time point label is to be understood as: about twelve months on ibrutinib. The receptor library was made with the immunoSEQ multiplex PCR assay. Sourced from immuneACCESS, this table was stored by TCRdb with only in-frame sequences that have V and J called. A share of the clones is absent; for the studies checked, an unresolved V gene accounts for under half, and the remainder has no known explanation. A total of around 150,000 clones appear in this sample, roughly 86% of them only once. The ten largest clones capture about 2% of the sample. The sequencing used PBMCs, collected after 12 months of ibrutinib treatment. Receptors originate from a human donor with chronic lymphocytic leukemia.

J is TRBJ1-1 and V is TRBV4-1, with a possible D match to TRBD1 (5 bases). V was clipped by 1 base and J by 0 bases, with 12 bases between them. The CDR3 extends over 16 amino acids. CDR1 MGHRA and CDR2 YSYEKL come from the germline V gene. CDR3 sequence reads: CASSQVERDLNTEAFF. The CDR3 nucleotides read TGCGCCAGCAGCCAAGTAGAAAGGGACCTGAACACTGAAGCTTTCTTT.

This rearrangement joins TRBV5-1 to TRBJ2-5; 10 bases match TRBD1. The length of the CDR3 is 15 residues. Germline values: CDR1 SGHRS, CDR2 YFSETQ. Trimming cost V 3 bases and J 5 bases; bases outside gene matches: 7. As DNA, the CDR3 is TGCGCCAGCAGCTGGGGGGACAGGGGCGGGGAGACCCAGTACTTC. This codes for CASSWGDRGGETQYF.

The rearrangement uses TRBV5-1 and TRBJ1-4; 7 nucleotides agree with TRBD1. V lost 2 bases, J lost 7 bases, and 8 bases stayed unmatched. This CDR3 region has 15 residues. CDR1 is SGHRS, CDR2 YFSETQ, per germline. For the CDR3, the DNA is TGCGCCAGCAGCTTTGTAGGGGGCTATGGTGAAAAACTGTTTTTT. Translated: CASSFVGGYGEKLFF.

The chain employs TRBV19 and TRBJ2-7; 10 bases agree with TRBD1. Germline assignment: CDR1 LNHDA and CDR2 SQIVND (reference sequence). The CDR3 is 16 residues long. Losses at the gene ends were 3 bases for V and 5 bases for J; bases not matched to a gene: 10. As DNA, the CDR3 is TGTGCCAGTAGTATCGTCAGAGGGACAGGGGTAAACGAGCAGTACTTC. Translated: CASSIVRGTGVNEQYF.

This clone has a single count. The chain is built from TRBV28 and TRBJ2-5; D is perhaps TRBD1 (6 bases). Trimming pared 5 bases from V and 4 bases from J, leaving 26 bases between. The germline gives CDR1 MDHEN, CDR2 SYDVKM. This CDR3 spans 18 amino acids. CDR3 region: CASSLRTGHWSNRETQYF. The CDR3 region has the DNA TGTGCCAGCAGTCTTCGCACAGGGCATTGGTCTAACCGAGAGACCCAGTACTTC. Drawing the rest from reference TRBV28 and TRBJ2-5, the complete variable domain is DVKVTQSSRYLVKRTGEKVFLECVQDMDHENMFWYRQDPGLGLRLIYFSYDVKMKEKGDIPEGYSVSREKKERFSLILESASTNQTSMYLCASSLRTGHWSNRETQYFGPGTRLLVL.

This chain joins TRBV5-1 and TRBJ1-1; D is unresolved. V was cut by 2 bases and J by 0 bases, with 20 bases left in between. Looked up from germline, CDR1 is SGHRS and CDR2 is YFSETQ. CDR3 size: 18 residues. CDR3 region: CASSLQWSVGNMNTEAFF. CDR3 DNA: TGCGCCAGCAGCTTACAATGGTCGGTAGGGAACATGAACACTGAAGCTTTCTTT.

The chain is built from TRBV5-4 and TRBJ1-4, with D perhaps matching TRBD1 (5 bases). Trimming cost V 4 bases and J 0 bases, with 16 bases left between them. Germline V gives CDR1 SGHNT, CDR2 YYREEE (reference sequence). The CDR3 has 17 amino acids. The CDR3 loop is CASSLRTRQPTNEKLFF. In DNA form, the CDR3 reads TGTGCCAGCAGCCTCCGTACTAGACAGCCAACTAATGAAAAACTGTTTTTT. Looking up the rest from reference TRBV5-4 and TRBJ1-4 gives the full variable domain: ETGVTQSPTHLIKTRGQQVTLRCSSQSGHNTVSWYQQALGQGPQFIFQYYREEENGRGNFPPRFSGLQFPNYSSELNVNALELDDSALYLCASSLRTRQPTNEKLFFGSGTQLSVL.

The CDR3 protein is CASSLLAMNTEAFF. CDR3 coding DNA: TGCGCCAGCAGCTTGCTGGCAATGAACACTGAAGCTTTCTTT. This rearrangement joins TRBV5-1 to TRBJ1-1; D gene uncertain. This CDR3 comprises 14 residues. The germline V and J ends were trimmed by 1 base and 0 bases, with 7 bases remaining between them. The germline V gene encodes CDR1 SGHRS and CDR2 YFSETQ.

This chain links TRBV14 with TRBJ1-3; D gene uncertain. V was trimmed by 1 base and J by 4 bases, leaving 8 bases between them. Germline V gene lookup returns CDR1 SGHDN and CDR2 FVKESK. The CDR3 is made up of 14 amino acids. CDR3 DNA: TGTGCCAGCAGCCAAGGGAGCATCGGAAACACCATATATTTT. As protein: CASSQGSIGNTIYF.